This T cell receptor beta chain stems from a study of T-cell reconstitution after alpha-beta-depleted transplantation in children. For TCRbeta, the library was prepared with unique molecular identifiers. TCRdb recomputed calls from the PCR reads with MiXCR, one row per CDR3 protein. Counted here are approximately 390,000 distinct CDR3 sequences, 11% occurring once; the ten biggest clones make up 5% to 6.5%. The CDR3 loop spans 18 amino acids. Germline lookup yields CDR1 LGHDT and CDR2 YNNKEL (reference sequence). Turning to this clonotype: Sequence at one end of the junction differs from germline and may be a read error.

Sample: PBMCs from the stem cell graft donor, taken from the stem cell graft. This chain uses TRBV3-1 with TRBJ1-3; 9 positions match TRBD1. The TCR was taken from a human donor who donated a stem cell graft to a child with acute myeloid leukemia. The CDR3 loop reads CTSSPTPGQGTSGNTIYF. As DNA, the CDR3 is TGTACCAGCAGTCCTACCCCTGGACAGGGGACCTCTGGAAACACCATATATTTT. Drawing the rest from reference TRBV3-1 and TRBJ1-3, the complete variable domain is DTAVSQTPKYLVTQMGNDKSIKCEQNLGHDTMYWYKQDSKKFLKIMFSYNNKELIINETVPNRFSPKSPDKAHLNLHINSLELGDSAVYFCTSSPTPGQGTSGNTIYFGEGSWLTVV.